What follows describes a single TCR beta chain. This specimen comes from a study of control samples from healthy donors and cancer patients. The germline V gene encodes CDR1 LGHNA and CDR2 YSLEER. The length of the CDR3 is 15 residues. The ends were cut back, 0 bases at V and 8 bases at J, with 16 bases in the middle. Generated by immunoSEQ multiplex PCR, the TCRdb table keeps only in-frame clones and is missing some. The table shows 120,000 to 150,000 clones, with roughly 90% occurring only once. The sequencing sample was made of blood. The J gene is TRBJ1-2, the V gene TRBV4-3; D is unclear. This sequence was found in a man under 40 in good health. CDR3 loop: CASSQDPGRARGYTF. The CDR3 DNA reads TGCGCCAGCAGCCAAGATCCGGGCCGAGCGCGGGGCTACACCTTC.